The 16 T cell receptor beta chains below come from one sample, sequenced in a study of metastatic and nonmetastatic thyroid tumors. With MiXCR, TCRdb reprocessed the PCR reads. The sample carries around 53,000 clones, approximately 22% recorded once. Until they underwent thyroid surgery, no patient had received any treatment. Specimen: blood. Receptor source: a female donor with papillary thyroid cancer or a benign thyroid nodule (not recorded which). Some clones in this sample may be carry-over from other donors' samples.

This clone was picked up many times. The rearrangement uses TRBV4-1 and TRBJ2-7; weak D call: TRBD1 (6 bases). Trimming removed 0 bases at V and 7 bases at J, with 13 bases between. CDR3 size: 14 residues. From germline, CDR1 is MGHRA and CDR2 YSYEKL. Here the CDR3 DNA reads TGCGCCAGCAGCCAAGATCACAGGGTGGGAGAGCAGTACTTC. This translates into CASSQDHRVGEQYF.

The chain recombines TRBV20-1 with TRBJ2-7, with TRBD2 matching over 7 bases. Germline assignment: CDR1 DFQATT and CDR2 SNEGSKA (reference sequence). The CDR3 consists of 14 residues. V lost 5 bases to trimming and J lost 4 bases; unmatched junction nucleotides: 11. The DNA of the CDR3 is TGCAGTGCTGGGAGACTAGCTTTTGGATACGAGCAGTACTTC. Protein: CSAGRLAFGYEQYF.

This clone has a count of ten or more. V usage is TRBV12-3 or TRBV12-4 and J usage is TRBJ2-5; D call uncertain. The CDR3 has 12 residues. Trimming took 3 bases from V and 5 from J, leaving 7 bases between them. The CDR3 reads CASSFWGETQYF. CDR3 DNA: TGTGCCAGCAGTTTCTGGGGTGAGACCCAGTACTTC.

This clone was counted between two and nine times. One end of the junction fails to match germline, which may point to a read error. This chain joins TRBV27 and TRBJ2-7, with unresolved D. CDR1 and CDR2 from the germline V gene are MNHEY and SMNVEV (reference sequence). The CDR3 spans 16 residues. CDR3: CARSLYPEELPYEQYF. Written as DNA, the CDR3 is TGTGCCAGAAGTTTATATCCAGAGGAGCTTCCCTACGAGCAGTACTTC.

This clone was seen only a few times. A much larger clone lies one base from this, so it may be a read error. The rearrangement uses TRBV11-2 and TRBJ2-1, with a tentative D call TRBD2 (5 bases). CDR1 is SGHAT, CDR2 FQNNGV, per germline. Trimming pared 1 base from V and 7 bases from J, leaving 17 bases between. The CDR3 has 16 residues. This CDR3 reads CASSLVTWASGNEQFF. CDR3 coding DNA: TGTGCCAGCAGCTTAGTAACCTGGGCCTCGGGAAATGAGCAGTTCTTC.

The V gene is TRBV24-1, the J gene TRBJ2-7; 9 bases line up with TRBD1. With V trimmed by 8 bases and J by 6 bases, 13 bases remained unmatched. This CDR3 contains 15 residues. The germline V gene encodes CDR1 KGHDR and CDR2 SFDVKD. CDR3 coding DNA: TGTGCCACCAATGACCCCTCGACAGGGGGATTCGAGCAGTACTTC. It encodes CATNDPSTGGFEQYF.

Written as DNA, the CDR3 is TGTGCCAGCAGTGAGGCGGGGCGCGGGTTAAACAATGAGCAGTTCTTC. Translating it yields CASSEAGRGLNNEQFF. This chain joins TRBV6-1 and TRBJ2-1; D is perhaps TRBD2 (6 bases). V lost 3 bases and J 5 bases, leaving 17 bases between the germline ends. The CDR3 has 16 amino acids. Germline values: CDR1 MNHNS, CDR2 SASEGT.

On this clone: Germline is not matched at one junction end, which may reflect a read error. CDR3 nucleotides: TGTGCCAGCACTCGAGGGGGAGGGGCTGTCGAGCAGAACTTC. Its protein is CASTRGGGAVEQNF. The V gene is TRBV7-9, the J gene TRBJ2-7, with a tentative D call TRBD2 (7 bases). Germline assignment: CDR1 SEHNR and CDR2 FQNEAQ (reference sequence). This CDR3 is built from 14 residues.

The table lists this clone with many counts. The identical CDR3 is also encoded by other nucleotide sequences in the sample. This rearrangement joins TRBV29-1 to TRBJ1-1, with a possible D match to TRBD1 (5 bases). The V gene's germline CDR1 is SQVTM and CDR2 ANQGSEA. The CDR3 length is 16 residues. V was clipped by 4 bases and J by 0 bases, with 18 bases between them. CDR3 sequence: CSVGPQVSAMNTEAFF. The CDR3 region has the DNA TGCAGCGTTGGGCCACAGGTTAGCGCAATGAACACTGAAGCTTTCTTT.

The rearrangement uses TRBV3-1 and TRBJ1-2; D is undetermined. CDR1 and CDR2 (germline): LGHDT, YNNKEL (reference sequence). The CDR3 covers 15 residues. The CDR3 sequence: CVCSPHLILSGGYTF. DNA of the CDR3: TGTGTCTGCAGCCCTCACCTCATCTTATCGGGTGGCTACACCTTC.

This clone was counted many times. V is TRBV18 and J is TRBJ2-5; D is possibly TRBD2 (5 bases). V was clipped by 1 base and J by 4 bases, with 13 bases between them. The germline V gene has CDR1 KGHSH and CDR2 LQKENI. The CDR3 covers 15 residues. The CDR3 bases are TGTGCCAGCTCACCACAGCGGTATCAGACAGAGACCCAGTACTTC. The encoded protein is CASSPQRYQTETQYF.

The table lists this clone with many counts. The CDR3 spells CASSSVRYEQYF. In DNA form, the CDR3 reads TGTGCCAGCAGTTCAGTCCGCTACGAGCAGTACTTC. The rearrangement links TRBV27 to TRBJ2-7; D is undetermined. The length of the CDR3 is 12 residues. The germline V gene has CDR1 MNHEY and CDR2 SMNVEV (reference sequence). Trimming pared 4 bases from V and 3 bases from J, leaving 7 bases between.

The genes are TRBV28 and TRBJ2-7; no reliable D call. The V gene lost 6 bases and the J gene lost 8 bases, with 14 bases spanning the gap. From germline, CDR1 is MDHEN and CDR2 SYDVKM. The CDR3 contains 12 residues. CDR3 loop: CASSSHNSKQYF. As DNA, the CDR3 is TGTGCCAGCAGCTCCCACAATAGCAAGCAGTACTTC.

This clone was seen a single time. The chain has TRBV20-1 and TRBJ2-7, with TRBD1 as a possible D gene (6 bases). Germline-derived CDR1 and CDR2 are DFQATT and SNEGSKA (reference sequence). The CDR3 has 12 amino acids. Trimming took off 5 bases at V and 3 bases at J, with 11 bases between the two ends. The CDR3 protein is CSARRGFYEQYF. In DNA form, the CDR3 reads TGCAGTGCTCGAAGGGGGTTCTACGAGCAGTACTTC.

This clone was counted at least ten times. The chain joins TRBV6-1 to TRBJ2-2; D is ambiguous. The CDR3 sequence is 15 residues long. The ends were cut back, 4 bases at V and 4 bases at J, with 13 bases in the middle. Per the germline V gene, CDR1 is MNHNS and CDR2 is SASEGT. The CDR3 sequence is CASSAATRGTGELFF. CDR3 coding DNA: TGTGCCAGCAGTGCGGCCACGCGTGGCACCGGGGAGCTGTTTTTT.

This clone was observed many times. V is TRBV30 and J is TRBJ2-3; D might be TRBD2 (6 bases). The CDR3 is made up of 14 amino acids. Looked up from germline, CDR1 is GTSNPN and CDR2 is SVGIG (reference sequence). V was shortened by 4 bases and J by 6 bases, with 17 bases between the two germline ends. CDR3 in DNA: TGTGCCTGGAAAGTTAGCGGAGGGGCGGATACGCAGTATTTT. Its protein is CAWKVSGGADTQYF.